This TCR beta chain was sequenced in a study of shared clonotypes between healthy human individuals (dated by TCRdb to 2020 to 2021). For the study in its entirety: The cohort included a few men and two women between 18 and 49 years of age. For each donor, CD4 naive and CD4 memory were each run on three plates, CD8 naive on two plates, and CD8 memory on one plate. Blood TCR repertoires of about five healthy adults were deeply sequenced to estimate repertoire size and the extent of clonotype sharing between individuals. To increase sequencing depth and limit assay-specific biases, different laboratories used diverse techniques to prepare libraries and sequence TCR repertoires. Per donor, leukapheresis produced somewhere between about 0.94 and 9.5 billion PBMCs. Results the study describes overall, beyond this receptor: Pairwise subsampling led to the expectation that sequencing depth would affect the degree of clonotype sharing among donors. Even with the large sequencing depth, rarefaction of the sorted-subset datasets indicated that sequencing was incomplete. The small number of donors limited the genetic and exposure-history diversity represented. Compared with non-shared clonotypes, the clonotypes found in all four sorted-subset donors had higher generation probabilities. Naive subsets generally had larger estimated clonotype richness than memory subsets. Sampling was restricted to blood, and TCR repertoires in tissue are likely to differ from TCR repertoires in blood. About 5% of naive CD4, roughly 3.5% of naive CD8, roughly 2.4% of memory CD4, and about 0.4% of memory CD8 clonotypes were shared across a few donors.

Worth noting for this clone: Its antigen remains unidentified. Within one base of it there is no much larger clone, and no base qualities were kept.

The junction shows trimming of 6 bases on V and 9 bases on J, and the gene matches do not reach 9 bases of it. The CDR3 sequence holds 13 residues, the cysteine and phenylalanine included. Only CDR3 DNA remains: 39 bases, in frame from the first base. CDR1 and CDR2 (MNHEY, SMNVEV) derive from the germline V gene (reference sequence). Using the deep immunoSEQ assay, TCR CDR3 regions were amplified from genomic DNA by multiplex PCR. Genomic DNA extracted from each cell subset was distributed evenly over all wells of several immunoSEQ 96-well plates, and each plate served as one replicate. Each replicate PCR for sorted subsets received approximately 200 ng genomic DNA, equal to about 30,000 T cell genomes. Purified libraries were quantified with a Qubit 3.0 fluorometer, sized on a Bioanalyzer 2100, and re-quantified with the KAPA Library Quantification kit. Every immunoSEQ 96-well plate was sequenced on a dedicated single-read 150-cycle Illumina NextSeq 550 flow cell. In the source study's methods: Because the immunoSEQ output held only junctional sequences and lacked quality scores, the filtering could not match the filtering applied to full-length reads. To assign V/J genes and CDR3, sequences were annotated against IMGT germline references using PyIR, a Python wrapper for IgBLAST v1.9. Any read was removed if the V/J assignment was weak (E-value above 1e-6), the CDR3 was missing, or the read contained stop codons, out-of-frame junctions, or ambiguous translated residues. A V3J clonotype was defined by an identical inferred V gene, J gene, and CDR3 amino acid sequence. To compute the percentage overlap between repertoires, the number of shared unique clonotypes was divided by the size of the smaller repertoire. Three approaches were used to assess repertoire richness: RTK rarefaction, the Chao1 estimator, and Recon v2.1 estimates of unobserved clonotypes. Generation probabilities for all TCRbeta clonotypes obtained by the gDNA method from several donors were computed using OLGA. The table comes from immuneACCESS by way of TCRdb, which keeps in-frame sequences with V and J called. Part of the clones is missing from these tables; in studies checked, under half for an unresolved V gene and the rest for unknown reasons. V and J calls and clone size are as listed in that table; D and trimming were resolved from the DNA. The sample includes nearly 1,000,000 clones, with 76% observed a single time. The leading ten clones occupy about 1.5% of the sample.

Donors were healthy HIV-negative adults with no recently reported acute infections or vaccinations. Only Caucasian adults living in Nashville, Tennessee, USA were represented among the donors. CD4+ T cells were enriched by magnetic negative selection; naive cells were then positively selected on CD45RA, and the negative fraction formed the memory subset. Blood was collected by leukapheresis, and PBMCs were isolated by Ficoll-Histopaque density gradient centrifugation and then cryopreserved in liquid nitrogen vapor phase. Analytical flow cytometry was used to check the purity and quantity of every magnetically sorted T cell population. From each sorted fraction, genomic DNA was isolated and quantified by UV absorbance on a Nanodrop 2000c.

Source material: memory CD4+ T cells sorted from blood. In light of the paper, this sample's cell subset or site label describes: CD45RA-negative fraction. The sequence was obtained from a man in his late teens or twenties in good health. The rearrangement joined TRBV27 to TRBJ2-3; the central 7 bases match TRBD1. The DNA reads TGTGCCAGCAGCCGCAGGGGGACGGGGACGCAGTATTTT. This codes for CASSRRGTGTQYF.